A selection of T cell receptor beta chains follows, all from one sample in a study of blood T cell repertoires in COVID-19. This table comes from immunoSEQ multiplex PCR, and its TCRdb copy is limited to in-frame clones, with some not included. The sample includes about 69,000 clones, 79% of them seen just once. Source material: peripheral blood. The source is a man aged 55 to 70 with acute or convalescent COVID-19. Both conserved end residues are part of each CDR3. The D gene is left open where the match is weak. Size tells how often a clone was seen (once, few, many) or the class of an expanded clone, and some rows leave it out.

TRBD1 | few | TRBJ2-3 | 15 | TRBV6-5 | TGTGCCAGCAGCCAGAGACAGGGTGGAACAGATACGCAGTATTTT | CASSQRQGGTDTQYF
- | - | TRBJ1-5 | 15 | TRBV6-5 | TGTGCCAGCAGTCCAATAGCGGGGAGGGGTCAGCCCCAGCATTTT | CASSPIAGRGQPQHF
- | - | TRBJ1-4 | 14 | TRBV6-5 | TGTGCCAGCAGCTTTACAGGTCGGAGTGAAAAACTGTTTTTT | CASSFTGRSEKLFF
TRBD1 | - | TRBJ1-1 | 17 | TRBV4-1 | TGCGCCAGCAGCCAAGTCCGGGACAGGGCTATTAACACTGAAGCTTTCTTT | CASSQVRDRAINTEAFF
TRBD1 | once | TRBJ2-7 | 17 | TRBV7-2 | TGTGCCAGCAGCTTTCAACGACAGGGACGATCGCCGTGGGAGCAGTACTTC | CASSFQRQGRSPWEQYF
- | - | TRBJ2-7 | 14 | TRBV5-8 | TGTGCCAGCAGCTTGGGCCTAGCACTCTACGAGCAGTACTTC | CASSLGLALYEQYF
- | - | TRBJ1-1 | 14 | TRBV11-2 | TGTGCCAGCAGCTCCATACGACAGGTCCCCGAAGCTTTCTTT | CASSSIRQVPEAFF
TRBD1 | - | TRBJ2-1 | 14 | TRBV7-8 | TGTGCCAGCAGCTCAACAGGGGTGGGCGATGAGCAGTTCTTC | CASSSTGVGDEQFF
- | - | TRBJ2-4 | 17 | TRBV5-1 | TGCGCCAGCAGCGCCCAGGCGGGACGGCTAGCCAAAAACATTCAGTACTTC | CASSAQAGRLAKNIQYF
- | medium-sized | TRBJ1-6 | 14 | TRBV7-2 | TGTGCCAGCAGCTTAGAGCTTGAGGGTCCACCCCTCCACTTT | CASSLELEGPPLHF
TRBD1 | - | TRBJ2-5 | 14 | TRBV4-2 | TGTGCCAGCAGCTACGGACAGGGCCAAGAGACCCAGTACTTC | CASSYGQGQETQYF
TRBD1 | - | TRBJ1-5 | 18 | TRBV4-2 | TGTGCCAGCAGCAAGGGACAGGGAGGCTTAAGGAGCAATCAGCCCCAGCATTTT | CASSKGQGGLRSNQPQHF
- | - | TRBJ1-5 | 13 | TRBV21-1 | TGTGCCAGGGCACCTTATAGCAATCAGCCCCAGCATTTT | CARAPYSNQPQHF
TRBD1 | - | TRBJ2-3 | 16 | TRBV4-2 | TGTGCCAGCAGCCAACAACCGGGACAGAGCACAGATACGCAGTATTTT | CASSQQPGQSTDTQYF
TRBD1 | - | TRBJ1-2 | 17 | TRBV4-3 | TGCGCCAGCAGCCAGTTTGCTTGGGACAGCGGCAGTGGGGGCTACACCTTC | CASSQFAWDSGSGGYTF
TRBD1 | - | TRBJ2-1 | 16 | TRBV7-9 | TGTGCCAGCTCATACATTGACAGGGGAACCTACAATGAGCAGTTCTTC | CASSYIDRGTYNEQFF
- | once | TRBJ1-2 | 14 | TRBV24-1 | TGTGCCACCAGTGACTCAGGGGCTTCCTATGGCTACACCTTC | CATSDSGASYGYTF
- | few | TRBJ1-1 | 14 | TRBV15 | TGTGCCACCAGCACGTCCGGGGTGAACACTGAAGCTTTCTTT | CATSTSGVNTEAFF
- | - | TRBJ1-6 | 19 | TRBV2 | TGTGCCAGCATACTGGGGGGACGGCCTAAACCCCGCGTATACTCACCCCTCCACTTT | CASILGGRPKPRVYSPLHF
- | - | TRBJ1-1 | 14 | TRBV29-1 | TGCAGCGTTGAAGGATCCGGGGGGGCCACTGAAGCTTTCTTT | CSVEGSGGATEAFF